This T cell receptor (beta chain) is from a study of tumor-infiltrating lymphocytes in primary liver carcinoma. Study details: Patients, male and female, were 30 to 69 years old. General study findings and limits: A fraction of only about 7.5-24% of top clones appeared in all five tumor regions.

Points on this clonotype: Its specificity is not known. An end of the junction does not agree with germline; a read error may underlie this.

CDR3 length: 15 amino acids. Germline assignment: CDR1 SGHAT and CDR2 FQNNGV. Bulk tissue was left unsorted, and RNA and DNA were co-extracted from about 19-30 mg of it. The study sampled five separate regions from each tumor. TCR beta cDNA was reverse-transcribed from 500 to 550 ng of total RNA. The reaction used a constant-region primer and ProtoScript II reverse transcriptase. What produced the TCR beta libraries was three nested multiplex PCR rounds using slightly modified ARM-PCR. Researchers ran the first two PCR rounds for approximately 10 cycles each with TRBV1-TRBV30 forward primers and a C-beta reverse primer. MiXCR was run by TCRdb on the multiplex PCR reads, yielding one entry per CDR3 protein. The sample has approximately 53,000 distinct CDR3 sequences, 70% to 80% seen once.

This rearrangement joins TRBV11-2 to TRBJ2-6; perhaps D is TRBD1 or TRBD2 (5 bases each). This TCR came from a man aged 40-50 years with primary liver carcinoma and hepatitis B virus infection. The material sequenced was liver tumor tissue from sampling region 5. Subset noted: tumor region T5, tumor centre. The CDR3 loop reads CAIQRPRSGANALAF. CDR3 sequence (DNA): TGTGCCATCCAGCGGCCGCGCTCTGGGGCCAACGCCCTGGCTTTC. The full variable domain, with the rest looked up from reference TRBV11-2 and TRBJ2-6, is EAGVAQSPRYKIIEKRQSVAFWCNPISGHATLYWYQQILGQGPKLLIQFQNNGVVDDSQLPKDRFSAERLKGVDSTLKIQPAKLEDSAVYLCAIQRPRSGANALAFGAGSRLTVL.